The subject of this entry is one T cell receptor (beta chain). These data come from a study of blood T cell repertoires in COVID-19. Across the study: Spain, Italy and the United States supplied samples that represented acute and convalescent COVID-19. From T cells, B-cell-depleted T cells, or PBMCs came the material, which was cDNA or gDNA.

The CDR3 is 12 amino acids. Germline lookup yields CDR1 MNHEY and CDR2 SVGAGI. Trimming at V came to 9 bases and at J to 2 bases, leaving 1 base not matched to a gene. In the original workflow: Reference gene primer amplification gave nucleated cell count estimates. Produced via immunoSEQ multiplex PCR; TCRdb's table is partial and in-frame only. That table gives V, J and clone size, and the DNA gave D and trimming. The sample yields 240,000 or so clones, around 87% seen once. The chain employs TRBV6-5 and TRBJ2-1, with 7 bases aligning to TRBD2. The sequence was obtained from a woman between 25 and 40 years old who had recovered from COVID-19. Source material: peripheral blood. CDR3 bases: TGTGCCAGTCGGGGGGCCTACAATGAGCAGTTCTTC. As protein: CASRGAYNEQFF.